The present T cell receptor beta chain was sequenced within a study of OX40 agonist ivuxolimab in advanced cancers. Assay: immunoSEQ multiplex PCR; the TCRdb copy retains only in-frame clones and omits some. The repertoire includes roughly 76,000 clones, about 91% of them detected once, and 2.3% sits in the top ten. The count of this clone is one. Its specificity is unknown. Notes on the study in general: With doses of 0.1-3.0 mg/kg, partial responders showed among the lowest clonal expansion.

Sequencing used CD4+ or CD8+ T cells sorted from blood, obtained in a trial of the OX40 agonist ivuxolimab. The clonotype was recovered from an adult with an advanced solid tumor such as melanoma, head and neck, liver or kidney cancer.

CDR3 bases: TGTGCCACCCGGCCGGGGGGGACGGGCGAGCAGTACTTC. It is translated as CATRPGGTGEQYF. The chain has TRBV11-2 and TRBJ2-7; 8 nucleotides line up with TRBD2. The CDR3 is 13 residues long. Trimming removed 10 bases from V and 6 bases from J; junction bases left unmatched: 11. From germline, CDR1 is SGHAT and CDR2 FQNNGV.